The source of this TCR beta chain is a study of blood T cell repertoires in COVID-19. Across the study: Italy, Spain and the United States were the sources of the convalescent and acute COVID-19 samples.

In the study's own analysis: Nucleated cell counts were estimated from reference gene primer amplification. Measured with immunoSEQ multiplex PCR; TCRdb has only the in-frame clones, and not every one. That table gives V, J and clone size, and the DNA gave D and trimming. The table shows 150,000 to 200,000 clones, with roughly 86% occurring only once. The sequencing input was peripheral blood. This sequence was found in a woman of 80 years or more with COVID-19, enrolled during active disease.

The DNA of the CDR3 is TGTGCCAGCAGTTACTCCCCGGGGGGGACTCCCACCGAGCAGTACTTC. It specifies CASSYSPGGTPTEQYF. This sequence joins TRBV6-5 and TRBJ2-7; 8 bases agree with TRBD2. Germline trimming cut 0 bases from V and 6 bases from J; bases unmatched to any gene: 10. This CDR3 has 16 amino acids. The germline CDR1 and CDR2 sequences are MNHEY and SVGAGI.